The clone carrying this T cell receptor (beta chain) turned up a few times. cDNA synthesis used a TRAV/TRBV-specific primer set for both chains. The PCR that amplified TCRs ran for 20 cycles, relying on a constant-region primer and a V-primer adapter. In vitro transcription was used to amplify the isolated mRNA. TCRdb itself ran the reads through MiXCR, one entry per CDR3 protein. Altogether roughly 6,300 distinct CDR3 sequences are present, about four fifths being singletons, with the ten largest covering about 6%. The CDR3 has 14 amino acids. The ends lost 5 bases at V and 3 bases at J; junction bases unmatched: 6. Germline loops: CDR1 SGHTA, CDR2 FQGNSA. The record originates from a study of low-dose radiotherapy and immunotherapy resistance in tumors. Across the study: A dose of 1 Gy per fraction every two weeks went to Cohort 2, totaling 13 Gy over 26 weeks. Intravenous cyclophosphamide 200 mg/m2 was given every two weeks, one day before radiation and immunotherapy.

This chain joins TRBV7-2 and TRBJ2-5; 7 nucleotides match TRBD1. The sequence came from a human donor with advanced metastatic prostate, ovarian, gallbladder or colorectal cancer (not recorded which). This table probably holds off-target reads from a library built for another chain. CDR3 region: CASSPQQGKETQYF. The CDR3 nucleotides are TGTGCCAGCAGCCCTCAACAGGGGAAAGAGACCCAGTACTTC.